Shown below are 27 T cell receptor beta chains from a single sample sequenced in a study of human T cells and chemical hapten exposure. Specified treatment: therapeutic diphenylcyclopropenone sensitization with weekly scalp DPC. Library construction involved attaching unique molecular identifiers to individual cDNA molecules, which allowed quantitative, reproducible TCR counting. TCRdb independently ran MiXCR on the reads; one entry per CDR3 protein. The sample has fewer than 5,000 distinct CDR3 sequences; around 49% are singletons. The sample here was whole blood, taken before DPC sensitization or 2, 6, or about 24 weeks after (not recorded which). The source is an adult with alopecia areata. Some clones in this sample may be carry-over from other donors' samples. This table probably holds off-target reads from a library built for another chain.

This chain links TRBV28 with TRBJ2-1; no reliable D call. Looked up from germline, CDR1 is MDHEN and CDR2 is SYDVKM. The CDR3 length is 14 residues. Trimming took 8 bases from V and 6 from J, leaving 17 bases between them. The CDR3 nucleotides read TGTGCCAGCGGTAAGATCGGCACTACCAATGAGCAGTTCTTC. It codes for CASGKIGTTNEQFF.

The chain couples TRBV7-2 to TRBJ1-1; TRBD1 might be the D (5 bases). Germline V gene sequence: CDR1 SGHTA, CDR2 FQGNSA. V lost 5 bases, J lost 4 bases, and 17 bases lay in between. The CDR3 is 15 residues long. The DNA for the CDR3 is TGTGCCAGCAGCCCTAAGGGTGGGGGATCCACTGAAGCTTTCTTT. Protein sequence: CASSPKGGGSTEAFF.

CDR3: CASSREGSSGGQETQYF. In DNA, the CDR3 is TGTGCCAGCAGCCGAGAAGGGTCTAGCGGGGGCCAAGAGACCCAGTACTTC. The genes are TRBV4-2 and TRBJ2-5, with 10 bases matching TRBD2. The junction had 9 bases not matched to a gene; V was cut back by 4 bases and J by 1 base. Per the germline V gene, CDR1 is LGHNA and CDR2 is YNFKEQ. The CDR3 extends over 17 amino acids.

This clonotype showed up just a few times. The rearrangement uses TRBV2 and TRBJ2-3; D not certain. CDR3 length: 15 residues. CDR1 is SNHLY, CDR2 FYNNEI, per germline. The ends were cut back, 6 bases at V and 0 bases at J, with 13 bases in the middle. The CDR3 nucleotides are TGTGCCAGCAGCAAAAGTGGCTATAGCACAGATACGCAGTATTTT. Translated, it gives CASSKSGYSTDTQYF.

About this clonotype: At one end, the junction sequence differs from germline, possibly due to a read error. The chain recombines TRBV7-2 with TRBJ2-3; 7 bases match TRBD2. The CDR3 runs to 13 residues. CDR1 is SGHTA, CDR2 FQGNSA, per germline. CDR3 sequence reads: CASSLASTSRPHF. The CDR3 DNA reads TGTGCCAGCAGCTTAGCGTCGACTAGCCGGCCGCATTTT.

CDR3 sequence reads: CASSLYEGLETQYF. CDR3 in DNA: TGTGCCAGCAGTTTATACGAGGGGCTGGAGACCCAGTACTTC. This chain connects TRBV28 to TRBJ2-5; D could derive from TRBD1 or TRBD2 (5 bases each). Trimming stripped 1 base from V and 5 bases from J, with 11 bases between. The CDR3 has 14 residues. Germline CDR1 reads MDHEN; CDR2 reads SYDVKM.

The chain is built from TRBV6-2 or TRBV6-3 and TRBJ2-3; possible D gene TRBD1, 6 bases. The CDR3 has 17 residues. V lost 0 bases, J lost 4 bases, and 17 bases lay in between. Germline lookup yields CDR1 MNHEY and CDR2 SVGEGT. CDR3 residues: CASSYSLQGRTADTQYF. The CDR3 nucleotides read TGTGCCAGCAGTTACTCACTTCAGGGTCGGACAGCAGATACGCAGTATTTT.

This chain links TRBV7-9 with TRBJ2-7; D is undetermined. Germline-derived CDR1 and CDR2 are SEHNR and FQNEAQ (reference sequence). Trimming left V 1 base short and J 6 bases short, with 7 bases between. The CDR3 is 12 amino acids. CDR3 amino acids: CASSLGLSEQYF. The CDR3 DNA sequence: TGTGCCAGCAGCTTAGGTTTATCCGAGCAGTACTTC.

This clonotype has only one observation. The CDR3 protein is CASSFTPGANVLTF. The CDR3 DNA is TGTGCCAGCAGTTTTACCCCTGGGGCCAACGTCCTGACTTTC. The chain couples TRBV12-3 or TRBV12-4 to TRBJ2-6, with no clear D. The germline V and J ends were trimmed by 3 bases and 2 bases, with 5 bases remaining between them. CDR3 length: 14 amino acids.

Only a few counts were recorded for this clonotype. The chain is built from TRBV4-3 and TRBJ2-4; the D is unclear. V dropped 0 bases and J dropped 7 bases, with 19 bases sitting between them. The CDR3 extends over 17 amino acids. Germline V lookup: CDR1 LGHNA, CDR2 YSLEER. The CDR3 loop is CASSQDRVGSVLNIQYF. CDR3 DNA: TGCGCCAGCAGCCAAGATCGGGTCGGTTCCGTACTTAACATTCAGTACTTC.

This chain connects TRBV5-4 to TRBJ2-7, with unresolved D. Germline V lookup: CDR1 SGHNT, CDR2 YYREEE (reference sequence). The CDR3 has 13 amino acids. The V gene lost 2 bases and the J gene lost 2 bases, with 8 bases spanning the gap. CDR3 nucleotides: TGTGCCAGCAGCTTAATGTTGACCTACGAGCAGTACTTC. The encoded protein is CASSLMLTYEQYF.

This clonotype was seen only a few times. In this CDR3 the conserved last residue, phenylalanine or tryptophan, is missing, so a read error is likely. The chain uses TRBV3-1 and TRBJ2-1; D unclear. V was trimmed by 0 bases and J by 12 bases, leaving 12 bases between them. The CDR3 is 13 residues long. Germline V gene lookup returns CDR1 LGHDT and CDR2 YNNKEL (reference sequence). The CDR3 loop is CASSQDPPLGQFL. The CDR3 coding sequence is TGTGCCAGCAGCCAAGATCCCCCCTTGGGGCAGTTCTTG.

The V call is TRBV30, the J call TRBJ1-5; D remains unclear. The CDR3 spans 12 residues. Deletions cut 8 bases from V and 3 bases from J, with 11 bases between. Looked up from germline, CDR1 is GTSNPN and CDR2 is SVGIG (reference sequence). The CDR3: CAGGRDNQPQHF. Written as DNA, the CDR3 is TGTGCCGGCGGTAGGGACAATCAGCCCCAGCATTTT.

This clonotype was seen a handful of times. The chain is built from TRBV28 and TRBJ2-6; 7 bases are a match to TRBD1. The V gene end was trimmed by 4 bases and the J gene end by 2 bases; junction bases not matched to a gene: 5. The CDR3 consists of 16 residues. Germline V gene lookup returns CDR1 MDHEN and CDR2 SYDVKM. The CDR3 nucleotides read TGTGCCAGCAGTTGGATGACAGGGCCTGGGGCCAACGTCCTGACTTTC. Encoded protein: CASSWMTGPGANVLTF.

The J gene is TRBJ2-7, the V gene TRBV28; 9 bases line up with TRBD1. Germline-derived CDR1 and CDR2 are MDHEN and SYDVKM. This CDR3 is built from 13 residues. The junction had 9 bases not matched to a gene; V was cut back by 10 bases and J by 5 bases. DNA of the CDR3: TGTGCCACGGCCTGGGACAGGGCGAACGAGCAGTACTTC. Its protein is CATAWDRANEQYF.

V is TRBV5-5 and J is TRBJ2-3; 10 positions match TRBD2. The CDR3 length is 23 residues. The V gene's germline CDR1 is SGHKS and CDR2 YYEKEE (reference sequence). The V segment lost 4 bases and the J segment 0 bases; nucleotides outside the gene matches: 26. The CDR3 loop is CASSGDSATSGETPTASTDTQYF. Written as DNA, the CDR3 is TGTGCCAGCAGCGGCGACTCCGCTACTAGCGGGGAAACTCCGACAGCTAGCACAGATACGCAGTATTTT.

The sample holds a few counts of this clonotype. This rearrangement joins TRBV5-1 to TRBJ2-7; 10 bases agree with TRBD1. Germline assignment: CDR1 SGHRS and CDR2 YFSETQ. With V trimmed by 3 bases and J by 0 bases, 3 bases remained unmatched. The CDR3 contains 15 residues. The CDR3 DNA is TGCGCCAGCAGCTCGTGGGACAGGGGCTCCTACGAGCAGTACTTC. This encodes CASSSWDRGSYEQYF.

CDR3 sequence reads: CATRGSLPYEQYF. The CDR3, as DNA: TGTGCCACCAGGGGGTCCCTGCCCTACGAGCAGTACTTC. The chain joins TRBV28 to TRBJ2-7, with 7 bases matching TRBD1. Germline V lookup: CDR1 MDHEN, CDR2 SYDVKM. The CDR3 consists of 13 residues. Trimming removed 10 bases from V and 2 bases from J; junction bases left unmatched: 8. The full variable domain, rest sourced from reference TRBV28 and TRBJ2-7, is DVKVTQSSRYLVKRTGEKVFLECVQDMDHENMFWYRQDPGLGLRLIYFSYDVKMKEKGDIPEGYSVSREKKERFSLILESASTNQTSMYLCATRGSLPYEQYFGPGTRLTVT.

This clonotype was counted a few times. The chain has TRBV29-1 and TRBJ2-7, with a weak D call TRBD1 (6 bases). Trimming removed 4 bases at V and 4 bases at J, with 14 bases between. This CDR3 is 13 amino acids long. The germline CDR1 and CDR2 sequences are SQVTM and ANQGSEA. CDR3 region: CSVGGRYFYEQYF. The CDR3 DNA reads as TGCAGCGTTGGGGGGCGCTACTTTTACGAGCAGTACTTC.

V and J are TRBV11-3 and TRBJ2-1; D is possibly TRBD2 (6 bases). V dropped 1 base and J dropped 4 bases, with 23 bases sitting between them. Germline CDR1 is SGHNT and CDR2 is YENEEA. The CDR3 contains 19 residues. The CDR3 protein is CASSLGVRGRPGDYNEQFF. The DNA of the CDR3 is TGTGCCAGCAGCTTAGGCGTGAGGGGACGCCCGGGGGATTACAATGAGCAGTTCTTC. Supplemented by reference TRBV11-3 and TRBJ2-1, the full variable domain reads EAGVVQSPRYKIIEKKQPVAFWCNPISGHNTLYWYLQNLGQGPELLIRYENEEAVDDSQLPKDRFSAERLKGVDSTLKIQPAELGDSAVYLCASSLGVRGRPGDYNEQFFGPGTRLTVL.

V gene TRBV12-3 or TRBV12-4 combines with J gene TRBJ2-5; D perhaps matches TRBD2 (5 bases). Trimming removed 4 bases at V and 0 bases at J, with 18 bases between. The CDR3 spans 17 residues. CDR3 amino acids: CASSSRSLAVNQETQYF. The CDR3 coding sequence is TGTGCCAGCAGTTCACGATCTCTAGCAGTGAACCAAGAGACCCAGTACTTC.

In its sample, this clonotype was seen a few times. This sequence joins TRBV7-6 and TRBJ2-2, with D unresolved. This CDR3 contains 14 residues. The germline V gene encodes CDR1 SGHVS and CDR2 FNYEAQ. The V gene lost 1 base and the J gene lost 0 bases, with 3 bases spanning the gap. CDR3 sequence reads: CASSLGSNTGELFF. The DNA of the CDR3 is TGTGCCAGCAGCTTAGGGTCGAACACCGGGGAGCTGTTTTTT.

This chain connects TRBV3-1 to TRBJ2-1, with 10 bases matching TRBD1. CDR1 and CDR2 (germline): LGHDT, YNNKEL (reference sequence). This CDR3 has 15 amino acids. V shed 3 bases, J shed 6 bases, and the junction held 5 bases outside the gene matches. The CDR3: CASSQADRGFNEQFF. CDR3 sequence (DNA): TGTGCCAGCAGCCAGGCGGACAGGGGGTTCAATGAGCAGTTCTTC.

V usage is TRBV5-1 and J usage is TRBJ2-5; 11 bases match TRBD1. The CDR3 loop spans 15 amino acids. V lost 4 bases and J lost 5; bases outside the gene matches: 7. CDR1 is SGHRS, CDR2 YFSETQ, per germline. The CDR3 DNA sequence: TGCGCCAGCAGCACAGGGACAGGGGGTCATGAGACCCAGTACTTC. Translation: CASSTGTGGHETQYF.

The V call is TRBV28, the J call TRBJ2-7, with TRBD2 identical over 14 bases. V dropped 6 bases and J dropped 4; count of bases not matched to a gene: 17. This CDR3 has 19 residues. In germline, CDR1 is MDHEN, CDR2 SYDVKM. The CDR3 bases are TGTGCCAGCAGGGCCGGTTTAGTGACTAGCGGGAGGGCCGGTTACGAGCAGTACTTC. Amino acid sequence: CASRAGLVTSGRAGYEQYF.

The sample holds one count of this clonotype. The chain uses TRBV7-9 and TRBJ2-7, with 7 bases matching TRBD1. CDR3 length equals 14 residues. CDR1 and CDR2 from the germline V gene are SEHNR and FQNEAQ (reference sequence). The J segment lost 2 bases and the V segment lost 3 bases, leaving 4 bases of the junction unmatched. The CDR3: CASSFHGTAYEQYF. The CDR3 DNA reads TGTGCCAGCAGCTTTCACGGGACAGCCTACGAGCAGTACTTC.

This clonotype showed up just a few times. The chain uses TRBV28 and TRBJ2-3; D might be TRBD2 (5 bases). The ends were cut back, 8 bases at V and 2 bases at J, with 11 bases in the middle. The CDR3 extends over 13 amino acids. CDR1 MDHEN and CDR2 SYDVKM come from the germline V gene. CDR3 DNA sequence: TGTGCCAGCCAGCGGTCCCACACAGATACGCAGTATTTT. It translates to CASQRSHTDTQYF.